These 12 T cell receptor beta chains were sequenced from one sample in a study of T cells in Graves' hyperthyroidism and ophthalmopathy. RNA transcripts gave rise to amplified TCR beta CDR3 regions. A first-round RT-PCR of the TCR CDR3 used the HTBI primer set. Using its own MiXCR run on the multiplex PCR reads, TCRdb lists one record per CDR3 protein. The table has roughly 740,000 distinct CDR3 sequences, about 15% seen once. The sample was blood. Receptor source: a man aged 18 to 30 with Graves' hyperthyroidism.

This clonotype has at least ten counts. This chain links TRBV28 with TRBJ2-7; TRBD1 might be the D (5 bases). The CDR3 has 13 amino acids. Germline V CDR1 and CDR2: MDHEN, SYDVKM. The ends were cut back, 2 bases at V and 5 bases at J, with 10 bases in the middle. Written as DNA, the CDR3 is TGTGCCAGCAGTTTAAGGGGTGGAAACGAGCAGTACTTC. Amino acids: CASSLRGGNEQYF. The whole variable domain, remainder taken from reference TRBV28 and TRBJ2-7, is DVKVTQSSRYLVKRTGEKVFLECVQDMDHENMFWYRQDPGLGLRLIYFSYDVKMKEKGDIPEGYSVSREKKERFSLILESASTNQTSMYLCASSLRGGNEQYFGPGTRLTVT.

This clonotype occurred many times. CDR3 amino acids: CASSPSQGFDEQFF. As DNA, the CDR3 is TGTGCCAGCAGCCCTAGTCAGGGGTTCGATGAGCAGTTCTTC. This sequence joins TRBV7-2 and TRBJ2-1, with D perhaps TRBD1 (6 bases). CDR3 size: 14 residues. Germline V gene lookup returns CDR1 SGHTA and CDR2 FQGNSA. The V end lost 5 bases, the J end lost 8 bases, and 16 bases lay between the germline ends.

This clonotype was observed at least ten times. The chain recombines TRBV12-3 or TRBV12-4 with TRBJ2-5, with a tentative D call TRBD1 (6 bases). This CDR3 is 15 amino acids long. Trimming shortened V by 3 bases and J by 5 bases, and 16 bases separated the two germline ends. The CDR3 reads CASSFGTGFWETQYF. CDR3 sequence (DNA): TGTGCCAGCAGTTTCGGAACAGGGTTTTGGGAGACCCAGTACTTC.

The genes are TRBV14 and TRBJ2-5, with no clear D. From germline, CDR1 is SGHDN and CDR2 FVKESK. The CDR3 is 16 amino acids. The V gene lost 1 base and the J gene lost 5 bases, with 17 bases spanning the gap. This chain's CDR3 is CASSQVGWKVRETQYF. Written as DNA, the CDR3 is TGTGCCAGCAGCCAAGTCGGGTGGAAGGTTCGGGAGACCCAGTACTTC.

The CDR3 nucleotides read TGTGCCAGCACCCGACAGGGGCGACTCGAGAACTATGGCTACACCTTC. It encodes CASTRQGRLENYGYTF. The rearrangement links TRBV2 to TRBJ1-2, with 8 bases lining up with TRBD1. V dropped 7 bases and J dropped 2; count of bases not matched to a gene: 12. CDR1 and CDR2 from the germline V gene are SNHLY and FYNNEI. The CDR3 runs 16 residues.

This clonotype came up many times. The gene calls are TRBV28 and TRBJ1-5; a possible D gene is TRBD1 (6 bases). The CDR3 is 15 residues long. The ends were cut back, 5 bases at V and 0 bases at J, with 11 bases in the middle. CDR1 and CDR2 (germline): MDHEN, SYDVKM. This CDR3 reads CASSEGGYSNQPQHF. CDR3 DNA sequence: TGTGCCAGCAGTGAGGGGGGTTATAGCAATCAGCCCCAGCATTTT.

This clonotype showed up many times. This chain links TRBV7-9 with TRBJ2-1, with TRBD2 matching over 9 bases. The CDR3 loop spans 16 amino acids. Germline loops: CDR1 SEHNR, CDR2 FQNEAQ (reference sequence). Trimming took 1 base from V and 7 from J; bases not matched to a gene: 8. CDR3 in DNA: TGTGCCAGCAGCTTAGGGGTCGGACTAGCGCCAAATGAGCAGTTCTTC. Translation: CASSLGVGLAPNEQFF.

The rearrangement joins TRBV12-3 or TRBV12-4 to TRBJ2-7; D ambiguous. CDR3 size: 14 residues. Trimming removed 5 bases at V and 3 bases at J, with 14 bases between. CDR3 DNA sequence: TGTGCCAGCAGTCCCGTAAACGCGAACTACGAGCAGTACTTC. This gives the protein CASSPVNANYEQYF.

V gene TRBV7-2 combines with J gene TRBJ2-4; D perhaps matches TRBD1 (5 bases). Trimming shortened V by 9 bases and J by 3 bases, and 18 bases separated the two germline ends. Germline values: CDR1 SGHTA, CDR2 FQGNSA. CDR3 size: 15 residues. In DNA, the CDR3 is TGTGCCAGTAGTATATTAGGGGCCCTCAAAAACATTCAGTACTTC. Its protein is CASSILGALKNIQYF.

CDR3 bases: TGTGCCAGCAGCTTTGGGAGGTTATTAGAGACCCAGTACTTC. Amino acids: CASSFGRLLETQYF. V is TRBV7-2 and J is TRBJ2-5; D is possibly TRBD2 (6 bases). Germline assignment: CDR1 SGHTA and CDR2 FQGNSA. This CDR3 has 14 amino acids. Between the trimmed V and J ends, which lost 3 bases and 4 bases, there was a span of 12 bases.

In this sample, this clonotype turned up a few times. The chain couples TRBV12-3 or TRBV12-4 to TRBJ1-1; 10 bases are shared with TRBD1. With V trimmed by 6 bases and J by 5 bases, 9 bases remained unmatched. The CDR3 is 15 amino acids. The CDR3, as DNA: TGTGCCAGCAGCCAAGGGACAGGGGAAGGGACTGAAGCTTTCTTT. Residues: CASSQGTGEGTEAFF.

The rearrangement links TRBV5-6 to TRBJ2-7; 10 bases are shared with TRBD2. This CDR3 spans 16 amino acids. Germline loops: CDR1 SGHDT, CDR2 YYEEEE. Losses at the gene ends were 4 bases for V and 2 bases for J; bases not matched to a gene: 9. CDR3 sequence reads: CASSLLITSGTYEQYF. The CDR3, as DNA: TGTGCCAGCAGCCTCTTGATAACTAGCGGGACCTACGAGCAGTACTTC.